This entry lists 28 T cell receptor beta chains sequenced from one sample in a study of shared clonotypes between healthy human individuals. Assay used: immunoSEQ multiplex PCR; TCRdb lists only in-frame clones, some missing. The sample carries 2 million to 2.5 million clones, under 95% recorded once. Material: naive CD4+ T cells from PBMCs. The subset was: CD45RA+ positively selected. These receptors originate from a man aged 18 to 30 in good health. Some clones in this sample may be carry-over from other donors' samples.

V gene TRBV28 combines with J gene TRBJ1-1; 9 nucleotides align to TRBD1. The CDR3 is made up of 17 amino acids. The junction had 13 bases not matched to a gene; V was cut back by 4 bases and J by 4 bases. The germline V gene encodes CDR1 MDHEN and CDR2 SYDVKM. CDR3 sequence reads: CASSSPGTGYFSTEAFF. The CDR3 DNA reads TGTGCCAGCAGTTCTCCCGGGACAGGGTACTTTAGCACTGAAGCTTTCTTT.

In this sample, this clone turned up once. J is TRBJ2-7 and V is TRBV27, with 12 bases fitting TRBD2. Germline CDR1 and CDR2: MNHEY and SMNVEV (reference sequence). The V segment lost 8 bases and the J segment 3 bases; nucleotides outside the gene matches: 17. CDR3 size: 18 residues. DNA of the CDR3: TGTGCCAGCGCTCGGCTAGCGGGAGGGCCTGAGGGAGACTACGAGCAGTACTTC. Amino acids: CASARLAGGPEGDYEQYF.

This clone came up a few times. Other DNA sequences in the same sample also yield this CDR3. This chain joins TRBV30 and TRBJ1-3; unclear D gene. The V gene lost 0 bases and the J gene lost 4 bases, with 4 bases spanning the gap. The CDR3 loop spans 12 amino acids. Germline V gene lookup returns CDR1 GTSNPN and CDR2 SVGIG (reference sequence). CDR3 bases: TGTGCCTGGAGTGTTGTCGGAAACACCATATATTTT. Its protein is CAWSVVGNTIYF.

The V call is TRBV9, the J call TRBJ2-2, with a weak D call TRBD2 (6 bases). Germline values: CDR1 SGDLS, CDR2 YYNGEE. V lost 6 bases, J lost 7 bases, and 16 bases lay in between. The CDR3 totals 14 residues. DNA of the CDR3: TGTGCCAGCAACCAGATCACGGAGGGCGGGGAGCTGTTTTTT. This encodes CASNQITEGGELFF.

V usage is TRBV27 and J usage is TRBJ1-5, with unresolved D. The CDR3 totals 16 residues. Germline loops: CDR1 MNHEY, CDR2 SMNVEV (reference sequence). The V gene lost 3 bases and the J gene lost 3 bases, with 15 bases spanning the gap. The CDR3 here is CASSFGGTEDNQPQHF. CDR3 DNA sequence: TGTGCCAGCAGTTTCGGCGGCACCGAGGACAATCAGCCCCAGCATTTT.

Only one count was recorded for this clone. The same CDR3 can be traced to other DNA sequences in this sample. DNA for the CDR3: TGTGCCAGCAGTTCGACAGGGTACTATGGCTACACCTTC. Translation gives CASSSTGYYGYTF. V is TRBV28 and J is TRBJ1-2, with TRBD1 matching 7 bases. CDR3 length: 13 amino acids. The V gene end was trimmed by 4 bases and the J gene end by 3 bases; junction bases not matched to a gene: 2. Per the germline V gene, CDR1 is MDHEN and CDR2 is SYDVKM.

The chain uses TRBV28 and TRBJ2-1; no clear D gene. The V end lost 10 bases, the J end lost 2 bases, and 9 bases lay between the germline ends. Germline CDR1 MDHEN, CDR2 SYDVKM. The CDR3 covers 12 residues. For the CDR3, the DNA is TGTGCCACCGTCCAAACCTACAATGAGCAGTTCTTC. Protein product: CATVQTYNEQFF. The full variable domain, with the rest looked up from reference TRBV28 and TRBJ2-1, is DVKVTQSSRYLVKRTGEKVFLECVQDMDHENMFWYRQDPGLGLRLIYFSYDVKMKEKGDIPEGYSVSREKKERFSLILESASTNQTSMYLCATVQTYNEQFFGPGTRLTVL.

Only one count was recorded for this clone. This rearrangement joins TRBV7-9 to TRBJ2-2; 9 bases map to TRBD2. The length of the CDR3 is 16 residues. CDR1 SEHNR and CDR2 FQNEAQ come from the germline V gene (reference sequence). With V trimmed by 2 bases and J by 4 bases, 5 bases remained unmatched. The CDR3 sequence is CASSLLAGRGTGELFF. The CDR3 DNA is TGTGCCAGCAGCTTACTAGCGGGAAGAGGCACCGGGGAGCTGTTTTTT.

The V gene is TRBV27, the J gene TRBJ1-3, with D unresolved. Trimming pared 5 bases from V and 8 bases from J, leaving 19 bases between. Germline CDR1 is MNHEY and CDR2 is SMNVEV (reference sequence). The CDR3 is 15 amino acids. CDR3 region: CASSPLSSPPYTIYF. The CDR3 nucleotides are TGTGCCAGCAGTCCCTTGAGCTCCCCCCCGTACACCATATATTTT.

The chain has TRBV30 and TRBJ2-3, with 9 bases that match TRBD2. The germline CDR1 and CDR2 sequences are GTSNPN and SVGIG (reference sequence). The CDR3 contains 16 residues. V lost 5 bases to trimming and J lost 2 bases; unmatched junction nucleotides: 11. The CDR3 protein is CAWGDVRGGTTDTQYF. CDR3 sequence (DNA): TGTGCCTGGGGCGACGTGCGGGGGGGGACCACAGATACGCAGTATTTT.

The chain has TRBV10-3 and TRBJ1-2; 7 bases are a match to TRBD1. The CDR3 contains 13 residues. Per the germline V gene, CDR1 is ENHRY and CDR2 is SYGVKD. J gave up 6 bases and V 6 bases, and 7 bases lay outside the gene matches. The CDR3 protein is CAIRGNRGDGYTF. The CDR3, as DNA: TGTGCCATCAGGGGAAACAGGGGTGATGGCTACACCTTC.

The chain has TRBV7-8 and TRBJ2-2, with 7 positions matching TRBD2. The length of the CDR3 is 17 residues. Germline V lookup: CDR1 SGHVS, CDR2 FQNEAQ. V lost 1 base, J lost 7 bases, and 12 bases stayed unmatched. The CDR3 DNA reads as TGTGCCAGCAGCTTAGTGCTGGGCGGGGGTCGCCACGGGGAGCTGTTTTTT. Its protein product is CASSLVLGGGRHGELFF.

The chain couples TRBV30 to TRBJ2-3; the D gene is possibly TRBD2 (6 bases). Germline V gene lookup returns CDR1 GTSNPN and CDR2 SVGIG (reference sequence). The CDR3 covers 14 residues. V was pared by 1 base and J by 5 bases, with 13 bases between. The CDR3 is CAWSGSAGKDTQYF. CDR3 in DNA: TGTGCCTGGAGTGGAAGCGCGGGAAAAGATACGCAGTATTTT.

The chain joins TRBV5-1 to TRBJ2-7; no definite D call. Germline V gene sequence: CDR1 SGHRS, CDR2 YFSETQ. Trimming took 4 bases from V and 2 from J, leaving 10 bases between them. There are 13 residues in the CDR3. CDR3 nucleotide sequence: TGCGCCAGCAGCCGCGGCGTAGCCTACGAGCAGTACTTC. Translated: CASSRGVAYEQYF.

The V and J genes are TRBV21-1 and TRBJ2-1; the table assigns TRBD1, which was not confirmed against the DNA. TRBV21-1 is a documented pseudogene. This CDR3 has 17 residues. CDR3 region: CASSKYRDRGSPKEQFF. CDR3 DNA sequence: TGTGCCAGCAGCAAATATCGGGACAGGGGGAGTCCCAAAGAGCAGTTCTTC.

The rearrangement links TRBV15 to TRBJ2-1; tentative D call: TRBD2 (6 bases). With 1 base removed from V and 7 bases from J, the gap between germline ends came to 17 bases. Germline V gives CDR1 LNHNV, CDR2 YYDKDF (reference sequence). This CDR3 comprises 16 residues. This CDR3 reads CATSRAGAVRENEQFF. The CDR3 DNA reads TGTGCCACCAGCAGAGCCGGGGCCGTCCGGGAGAATGAGCAGTTCTTC.

The J gene is TRBJ2-1, the V gene TRBV11-3; no clear D gene. Germline CDR1 SGHNT, CDR2 YENEEA. Trimming stripped 4 bases from V and 10 bases from J, with 14 bases between. The CDR3 contains 13 residues. CDR3 bases: TGTGCCAGCAGCTCAGACCCGGCCAGGGAGCAGTTCTTC. Translation: CASSSDPAREQFF.

V and J are TRBV28 and TRBJ2-3; no reliable D call. This CDR3 has 11 residues. The V end was cut by 7 bases, the J end by 5 bases, with 7 bases between. CDR1 and CDR2 from the germline V gene are MDHEN and SYDVKM. The CDR3 DNA follows: TGTGCCAGCACTTACGGAGATACGCAGTATTTT. Translating it yields CASTYGDTQYF.

The chain couples TRBV6-5 to TRBJ2-1; no firm D call. There are 14 residues in the CDR3. Deletions cut 6 bases from V and 4 bases from J, with 13 bases between. Per the germline V gene, CDR1 is MNHEY and CDR2 is SVGAGI. CDR3 residues: CASRGLEPYNEQFF. DNA for the CDR3: TGTGCCAGCAGGGGCCTAGAGCCTTACAATGAGCAGTTCTTC.

A single count supports this clone. This chain links TRBV7-3 with TRBJ2-3; D may match TRBD1 or TRBD2 (5 bases each). The CDR3 runs 14 residues. Germline V gene sequence: CDR1 SGHTA, CDR2 FQGTGA. The germline V and J ends were trimmed by 1 base and 10 bases, with 15 bases remaining between them. CDR3 amino acids: CASSLRDPASPQYF. The CDR3 DNA follows: TGTGCCAGCAGCTTAAGGGACCCAGCGTCGCCGCAGTATTTT.

The chain has TRBV7-2 and TRBJ1-1; D possibly corresponds to TRBD1 (5 bases). Trimming stripped 5 bases from V and 0 bases from J, with 16 bases between. The CDR3 totals 16 residues. Per the germline V gene, CDR1 is SGHTA and CDR2 is FQGNSA. The CDR3 nucleotides are TGTGCCAGCAGCACTGAGACATCGGGGCTGAACACTGAAGCTTTCTTT. Protein: CASSTETSGLNTEAFF.

The gene calls are TRBV13 and TRBJ1-2; a weak D match, TRBD1 (5 bases). Germline lookup yields CDR1 PRHDT and CDR2 FYEKMQ (reference sequence). This CDR3 spans 14 amino acids. The germline V and J ends were trimmed by 8 bases and 4 bases, with 17 bases remaining between them. DNA for the CDR3: TGTGCCAGCCGGCAGGGCAACGGATTCTATGGCTACACCTTC. Its translation is CASRQGNGFYGYTF.

The chain couples TRBV5-6 to TRBJ1-1; TRBD1 matches 11 bases. CDR3 length: 13 residues. The germline V gene encodes CDR1 SGHDT and CDR2 YYEEEE. V lost 3 bases and J lost 6; bases outside the gene matches: 1. The CDR3: CASSWGQGAEAFF. CDR3 sequence (DNA): TGTGCCAGCAGCTGGGGACAGGGGGCTGAAGCTTTCTTT.

V gene TRBV29-1 combines with J gene TRBJ2-3, with 15 positions matching TRBD2. CDR1 is SQVTM, CDR2 ANQGSEA, per germline. V trimming: 4 bases; J trimming: 6 bases; junction bases outside the gene matches: 8. The CDR3 runs to 16 residues. CDR3: CSVAPNGLAGGDTQYF. As DNA, the CDR3 is TGCAGCGTTGCCCCTAACGGACTAGCGGGAGGGGATACGCAGTATTTT.

The chain couples TRBV5-1 to TRBJ2-3, with a weak D call TRBD1 (6 bases). The CDR3 is made up of 14 amino acids. V gave up 7 bases and J gave up 2 bases, with 14 bases separating them. CDR1 and CDR2 (germline): SGHRS, YFSETQ. The CDR3 nucleotides read TGCGCCAGCGGCGAGGGGGACACCACAGATACGCAGTATTTT. Translated, it gives CASGEGDTTDTQYF.

In this sample, this clone turned up once. The chain joins TRBV5-8 to TRBJ1-4, with 7 bases matching TRBD1. V shed 0 bases, J shed 7 bases, and the junction held 9 bases outside the gene matches. The germline V gene has CDR1 SGHTS and CDR2 YDEGEE. This CDR3 has 16 residues. Here the CDR3 reads CASSLGDSSLGEKLFF. The CDR3 region has the DNA TGTGCCAGCAGCTTGGGGGACAGCAGCTTAGGTGAAAAACTGTTTTTT.

The J gene is TRBJ2-7, the V gene TRBV28; 8 nucleotides agree with TRBD1. The V segment lost 4 bases and the J segment 5 bases; nucleotides outside the gene matches: 10. Germline CDR1 reads MDHEN; CDR2 reads SYDVKM. This CDR3 is built from 15 residues. The chain's CDR3 is CASSSPGQGVHEQYF. In DNA, the CDR3 is TGTGCCAGCAGTTCCCCCGGACAGGGCGTCCACGAGCAGTACTTC.

This chain links TRBV10-2 with TRBJ1-2; tentative D call: TRBD1 (5 bases). The V gene's germline CDR1 is WSHSY and CDR2 SAAADI. Between the trimmed V and J ends, which lost 6 bases and 4 bases, there was a span of 12 bases. The CDR3 is 13 amino acids. Here the CDR3 reads CASSFGGGYGYTF. The DNA for the CDR3 is TGCGCCAGCAGCTTCGGGGGGGGCTATGGCTACACCTTC.